Following are 11 T cell receptor beta chains from one sample sequenced in a study of cytomegalovirus exposure and HLA in healthy donors. Primers for the PCR totalled 60 Vbeta and 13 Jbeta. The repertoire was sequenced with immunoSEQ multiplex PCR; TCRdb's copy has only in-frame clones and lacks some. Here the sample spans 95,000 to 150,000 clones, roughly 82% being singletons. Source material: PBMCs. Receptors originate from a man aged 18-30 years in good health and CMV-seropositive.

In the case of this clone: At one of its ends the junction is not consistent with the germline gene, which may arise from a read error. The chain combines TRBV2 with TRBJ1-2, with 9 bases lining up with TRBD1. Germline assignment: CDR1 SNHLY and CDR2 FYNNEI. The CDR3 has 17 residues. CDR3 sequence: CASSEDRGKQANYGYTF. The CDR3 DNA follows: TGTGCCAGCAGCGAAGACAGGGGGAAACAAGCTAACTATGGCTACACCTTC.

The V gene is TRBV5-4, the J gene TRBJ1-1, with D uncertain. Germline CDR1 reads SGHNT; CDR2 reads YYREEE (reference sequence). The germline V and J ends were trimmed by 4 bases and 5 bases, with 15 bases remaining between them. The CDR3 consists of 14 residues. This CDR3 is CASSIRGGETEAFF. As DNA, the CDR3 is TGTGCCAGCAGCATCCGCGGCGGAGAGACTGAAGCTTTCTTT.

This clone was detected a few times. V usage is TRBV5-4 and J usage is TRBJ2-7, with a weak D call TRBD1 (6 bases). CDR1 SGHNT and CDR2 YYREEE come from the germline V gene (reference sequence). Trimming removed 4 bases at V and 6 bases at J, with 14 bases between. The CDR3 totals 13 residues. The CDR3 spells CASSPKDRPEQYF. Written as DNA, the CDR3 is TGTGCCAGCAGCCCCAAGGACAGACCCGAGCAGTACTTC.

The rearrangement uses TRBV5-6 and TRBJ2-3; 12 nucleotides line up with TRBD2. V shed 3 bases, J shed 5 bases, and the junction held 13 bases outside the gene matches. There are 18 residues in the CDR3. Germline lookup yields CDR1 SGHDT and CDR2 YYEEEE. The CDR3 region has the DNA TGTGCCAGCAGCTCATTGACTAGCGGGGGAGCTGCGCAAGATACGCAGTATTTT. This codes for CASSSLTSGGAAQDTQYF.

The V call is TRBV6-5, the J call TRBJ2-7, with D unclear. V shed 2 bases and J shed 2 bases, with 10 bases lying between them. CDR1 and CDR2 from the germline V gene are MNHEY and SVGAGI. The CDR3 length is 14 residues. In DNA, the CDR3 is TGTGCCAGCAGTTACGAGTCCGGAGCCTACGAGCAGTACTTC. This codes for CASSYESGAYEQYF.

V is TRBV30 and J is TRBJ2-1; TRBD2 aligns across 12 bases. CDR1 is GTSNPN, CDR2 SVGIG, per germline (reference sequence). The CDR3 contains 15 residues. J lost 3 bases, V lost 1 base, and 1 base had no gene match. The DNA for the CDR3 is TGTGCCTGGAGTGGGACTAGCGGGAACTACAATGAGCAGTTCTTC. This encodes CAWSGTSGNYNEQFF.

The chain is built from TRBV9 and TRBJ1-6; 9 bases match TRBD1. The CDR3 is 14 residues long. Germline-derived CDR1 and CDR2 are SGDLS and YYNGEE. Trimming removed 5 bases from V and 7 bases from J; junction bases left unmatched: 4. CDR3 residues: CASSGQGTNSPLHF. CDR3 DNA: TGTGCCAGCAGTGGACAGGGGACAAATTCACCCCTCCACTTT.

The chain links TRBV5-1 to TRBJ2-5; D is uncertain. There are 12 residues in the CDR3. Germline lookup yields CDR1 SGHRS and CDR2 YFSETQ. Trimming removed 2 bases at V and 3 bases at J, with 5 bases between. CDR3 sequence: CASSLFKETQYF. In nucleotides, the CDR3 is TGCGCCAGCAGCTTATTCAAAGAGACCCAGTACTTC. Based on the CDR3 plus reference TRBV5-1 and TRBJ2-5, the full variable domain is KAGVTQTPRYLIKTRGQQVTLSCSPISGHRSVSWYQQTPGQGLQFLFEYFSETQRNKGNFPGRFSGRQFSNSRSEMNVSTLELGDSALYLCASSLFKETQYFGPGTRLLVL.

Worth noting for this clone: The junction does not match germline at one end; this may be a read error. The chain uses TRBV5-4 and TRBJ2-4; a weak D match, TRBD2 (6 bases). The length of the CDR3 is 14 residues. CDR1 SGHNT and CDR2 YYREEE come from the germline V gene (reference sequence). Written as DNA, the CDR3 is TGTGCCAGCAGACGAGACTGGGGGGAAAACAGTCAGTACTTC. Its protein product is CASRRDWGENSQYF.

This chain connects TRBV25-1 to TRBJ2-7, with D perhaps TRBD1 (6 bases). Germline-derived CDR1 and CDR2 are MGHDK and SYGVNS. The V end lost 5 bases, the J end lost 5 bases, and 13 bases lay between the germline ends. The CDR3 is 13 residues long. The CDR3, as DNA: TGTGCCAGCAGTTACCACAGGGACCACGAGCAGTACTTC. Its protein is CASSYHRDHEQYF.

This chain links TRBV19 with TRBJ1-1, with D perhaps matching TRBD1 (5 bases). Germline V gene data show CDR1 as LNHDA and CDR2 as SQIVND (reference sequence). The V end lost 3 bases, the J end lost 6 bases, and 11 bases lay between the germline ends. The CDR3 length is 13 residues. CDR3 region: CASSIQGTAEAFF. DNA of the CDR3: TGTGCCAGTAGTATCCAGGGAACGGCTGAAGCTTTCTTT.